The source of this T cell receptor (beta chain) is a study of T-cell reconstitution after alpha-beta-depleted transplantation in children. Looked up from germline, CDR1 is MDHEN and CDR2 is SYDVKM. Losses at the gene ends were 7 bases for V and 0 bases for J; bases not matched to a gene: 7. The length of the CDR3 is 15 residues. It was with unique molecular identifiers that the TCRbeta library was prepared. TCRdb fed the PCR reads into MiXCR, producing one record per CDR3 protein. The data hold around 600,000 distinct CDR3 sequences, with roughly 15% observed a single time. This clonotype was seen a handful of times.

This sequence was found in a human donor who donated a stem cell graft to a child with acute myeloid leukemia. The gene calls are TRBV28 and TRBJ2-5, with 8 nucleotides matching TRBD2. This sample comprised PBMCs from the stem cell graft donor, obtained from the stem cell graft. CDR3 nucleotide sequence: TGTGCCAGCACCGGGACTAGTGGTCACCAAGAGACCCAGTACTTC. It translates to CASTGTSGHQETQYF.